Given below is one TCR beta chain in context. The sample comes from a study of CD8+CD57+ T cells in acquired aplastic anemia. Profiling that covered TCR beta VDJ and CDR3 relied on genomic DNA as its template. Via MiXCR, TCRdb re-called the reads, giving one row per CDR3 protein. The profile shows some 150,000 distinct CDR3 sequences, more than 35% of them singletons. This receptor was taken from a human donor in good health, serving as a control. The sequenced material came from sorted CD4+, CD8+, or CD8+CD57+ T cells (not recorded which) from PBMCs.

CDR3 DNA sequence: TGTGCCAGCAGCGTAGGAGGTTCAGGTCCATCGGCGACCTACGAGCAGTACTTC. Encoded protein: CASSVGGSGPSATYEQYF. The rearrangement joins TRBV9 to TRBJ2-7; D gene unclear. CDR3 length: 18 residues. V was clipped by 0 bases and J by 2 bases, with 21 bases between them. Germline V gene data show CDR1 as SGDLS and CDR2 as YYNGEE.